The 12 T cell receptor beta chains in this list originate from one sample, sequenced in a study of T cell responses to AZD1222 COVID-19 vaccine (dated by TCRdb to the early 2020s). Library preparation was by the immunoSEQ multiplex PCR assay. The table comes from immuneACCESS by way of TCRdb, which keeps in-frame sequences with V and J called. Part of the clones is missing from these tables; in studies checked, under half for an unresolved V gene and the rest for unknown reasons. This sample holds about 170,000 clones; around 91% were observed only once. The ten largest clones capture approximately 6.9% of the sample. In the paper's terms, the time point label means: baseline before first vaccination. The starting material was peripheral blood, obtained on day 0 of AZD1222 vaccination. Receptors were obtained from an adult in good health.

V and J are TRBV5-6 and TRBJ2-5; 7 nucleotides agree with TRBD2. The CDR3 length is 14 residues. Germline V gives CDR1 SGHDT, CDR2 YYEEEE. The V gene end was trimmed by 0 bases and the J gene end by 7 bases; junction bases not matched to a gene: 6. For the CDR3, the DNA is TGTGCCAGCAGCTTGGCCGAGGGACTACGGACCCAGTACTTC. Protein: CASSLAEGLRTQYF.

The J gene is TRBJ1-2, the V gene TRBV20-1; possibly TRBD1 for D (5 bases). Germline-derived CDR1 and CDR2 are DFQATT and SNEGSKA (reference sequence). Trimming removed 6 bases at V and 8 bases at J, with 13 bases between. This CDR3 has 11 amino acids. The CDR3 loop is CSATDTGGYTF. The CDR3, as DNA: TGCAGTGCCACGGACACGGGCGGCTACACCTTC.

J is TRBJ1-3 and V is TRBV11-2; D possibly corresponds to TRBD1 (5 bases). The CDR3 is 14 residues long. Per the germline V gene, CDR1 is SGHAT and CDR2 is FQNNGV. Deletions cut 5 bases from V and 4 bases from J, with 12 bases between. The CDR3 DNA follows: TGTGCCAGCAGCGCTCCCCGGGGGGGAAACACCATATATTTT. It specifies CASSAPRGGNTIYF.

The chain joins TRBV9 to TRBJ1-5, with D perhaps TRBD1 (5 bases). V was shortened by 4 bases and J by 5 bases, with 16 bases between the two germline ends. CDR1 and CDR2 (germline): SGDLS, YYNGEE. The length of the CDR3 is 15 residues. In DNA, the CDR3 is TGTGCCAGCAGCTCCGGTTGGGGGTCGGATCAGCCCCAGCATTTT. It specifies CASSSGWGSDQPQHF.

The chain links TRBV19 to TRBJ1-6; 10 bases align to TRBD1. The V gene end was trimmed by 6 bases and the J gene end by 10 bases; junction bases not matched to a gene: 6. Germline V CDR1 and CDR2: LNHDA, SQIVND (reference sequence). CDR3 size: 14 residues. The CDR3 reads CASRQTGGSSPLHF. CDR3 bases: TGTGCCAGTAGACAGACAGGGGGCAGCTCACCCCTCCACTTT. Combining the CDR3 with reference TRBV19 and TRBJ1-6 gives the whole variable domain DGGITQSPKYLFRKEGQNVTLSCEQNLNHDAMYWYRQDPGQGLRLIYYSQIVNDFQKGDIAEGYSVSREKKESFPLTVTSAQKNPTAFYLCASRQTGGSSPLHFGNGTRLTVT.

The chain links TRBV10-3 to TRBJ1-5; D gene ambiguous. CDR1 and CDR2 (germline): ENHRY, SYGVKD. V was cut by 4 bases and J by 5 bases, with 6 bases left in between. CDR3 size: 12 residues. The CDR3 region has the DNA TGTGCCATCAGTGGCGAGGATCAGCCCCAGCATTTT. Translating gives CAISGEDQPQHF.

In nucleotides, the CDR3 is TGCGCCAGCAGCTTGGCCAGAGGGTTGAACACTGAAGCTTTCTTT. This encodes CASSLARGLNTEAFF. The chain employs TRBV5-1 and TRBJ1-1, with D unclear. Per germline, CDR1 SGHRS and CDR2 YFSETQ. The CDR3 runs 15 residues. Trimming cost V 0 bases and J 0 bases, with 9 bases left between them.

This chain links TRBV12-3 or TRBV12-4 with TRBJ1-3; D not resolved. The V gene lost 7 bases and the J gene lost 0 bases, with 4 bases spanning the gap. This CDR3 has 12 residues. Here the CDR3 DNA reads TGTGCCAGCACCGACTCTGGAAACACCATATATTTT. Translating gives CASTDSGNTIYF.

This clone has just one count. The rearrangement uses TRBV19 and TRBJ1-3; a weak D match, TRBD1 (6 bases). Germline CDR1 and CDR2: LNHDA and SQIVND (reference sequence). V was trimmed by 6 bases and J by 0 bases, leaving 18 bases between them. The CDR3 has 17 residues. The CDR3 loop is CASRLTQGVPSGNTIYF. CDR3 coding DNA: TGTGCCAGTAGGCTCACACAGGGAGTTCCCTCTGGAAACACCATATATTTT.

The V gene is TRBV7-2, the J gene TRBJ2-3; 11 nucleotides match TRBD2. After removal of 6 bases from V and 6 bases from J, the junction contained 5 bases not matched to a gene. Per germline, CDR1 SGHTA and CDR2 FQGNSA. The CDR3 extends over 14 amino acids. CDR3 nucleotide sequence: TGTGCCAGCAGGGCTAGCGGGGGGAGGGATACGCAGTATTTT. As protein: CASRASGGRDTQYF.

The rearrangement uses TRBV7-6 and TRBJ2-1; 12 nucleotides agree with TRBD2. The CDR3 has 17 amino acids. Germline V gene data show CDR1 as SGHVS and CDR2 as FNYEAQ. The V segment lost 1 base and the J segment 4 bases; nucleotides outside the gene matches: 5. CDR3 in amino acids: CASSLVLLAGGYNEQFF. The CDR3 nucleotides are TGTGCCAGCAGCTTAGTTCTGCTAGCGGGGGGGTACAATGAGCAGTTCTTC.

V gene TRBV19 combines with J gene TRBJ2-7, with unresolved D. Trimming shortened V by 6 bases and J by 7 bases, and 19 bases separated the two germline ends. In germline, CDR1 is LNHDA, CDR2 SQIVND (reference sequence). The CDR3 is 14 residues long. CDR3 amino acids: CASSPEPLTEEQYF. DNA of the CDR3: TGTGCCAGTAGCCCGGAACCATTAACCGAGGAGCAGTACTTC.